What follows are 4 T cell receptor beta chains derived from one specimen sequenced in a study of blood T cell repertoires in COVID-19. Profiling relied on immunoSEQ multiplex PCR, and the TCRdb table lists in-frame clones only, not all of them. The sample records about 260,000 clones, around 83% being singletons. Sequencing was done on a sample of peripheral blood. The source of these receptors is a woman in her forties who had recovered from COVID-19.

The rearrangement joins TRBV28 to TRBJ1-1, with TRBD1 as a possible D gene (5 bases). Trimming left V 6 bases short and J 1 base short, with 21 bases between. Per the germline V gene, CDR1 is MDHEN and CDR2 is SYDVKM. This CDR3 spans 17 amino acids. CDR3 sequence (DNA): TGTGCCAGCAGATACGGAACCCTCAGGGTGCCGAACACTGAAGCTTTCTTT. It yields the protein CASRYGTLRVPNTEAFF. Full variable domain (outside the CDR3, taken from reference TRBV28 and TRBJ1-1): DVKVTQSSRYLVKRTGEKVFLECVQDMDHENMFWYRQDPGLGLRLIYFSYDVKMKEKGDIPEGYSVSREKKERFSLILESASTNQTSMYLCASRYGTLRVPNTEAFFGQGTRLTVV.

V and J are TRBV6-5 and TRBJ1-2, with D uncertain. The germline V and J ends were trimmed by 6 bases and 8 bases, with 16 bases remaining between them. This CDR3 is built from 13 residues. Germline V CDR1 and CDR2: MNHEY, SVGAGI. The CDR3 DNA sequence: TGTGCCAGCAGGCCGGGTCCGGGGATAGGCTACACCTTC. This codes for CASRPGPGIGYTF.

The CDR3 nucleotides read TGCGCCAGCAGCGGCGGGAGCTCTGGAAACACCATATATTTT. Its protein is CASSGGSSGNTIYF. J is TRBJ1-3 and V is TRBV5-1; D uncertain. V was trimmed by 4 bases and J by 0 bases, leaving 8 bases between them. This CDR3 spans 14 amino acids. Germline CDR1 is SGHRS and CDR2 is YFSETQ.

The V and J genes are TRBV7-9 and TRBJ2-5; the match to TRBD2 covers 9 bases. The CDR3 is 15 residues long. Per the germline V gene, CDR1 is SEHNR and CDR2 is FQNEAQ (reference sequence). V lost 1 base to trimming and J lost 5 bases; unmatched junction nucleotides: 5. The CDR3: CASSLEGLAGETQYF. The CDR3 DNA sequence: TGTGCCAGCAGCTTAGAGGGACTAGCAGGGGAGACCCAGTACTTC.